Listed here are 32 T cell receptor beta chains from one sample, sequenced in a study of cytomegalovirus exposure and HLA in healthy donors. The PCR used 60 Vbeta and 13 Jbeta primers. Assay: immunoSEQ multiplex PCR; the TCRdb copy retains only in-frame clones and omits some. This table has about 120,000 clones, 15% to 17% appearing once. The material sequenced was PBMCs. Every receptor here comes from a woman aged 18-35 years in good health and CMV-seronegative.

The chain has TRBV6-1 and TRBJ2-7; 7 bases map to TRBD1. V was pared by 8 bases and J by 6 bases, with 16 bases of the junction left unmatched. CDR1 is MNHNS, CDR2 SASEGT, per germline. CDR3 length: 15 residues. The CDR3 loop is CASRQKGQPPGEQYF. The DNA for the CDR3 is TGTGCCAGCCGCCAAAAGGGACAGCCACCTGGCGAGCAGTACTTC.

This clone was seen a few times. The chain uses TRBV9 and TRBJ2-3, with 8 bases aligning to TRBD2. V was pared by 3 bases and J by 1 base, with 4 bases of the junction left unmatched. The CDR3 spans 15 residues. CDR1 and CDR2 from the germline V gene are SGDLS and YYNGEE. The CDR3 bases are TGTGCCAGCAGCGGGAGTAGCGGGGGCACAGATACGCAGTATTTT. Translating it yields CASSGSSGGTDTQYF.

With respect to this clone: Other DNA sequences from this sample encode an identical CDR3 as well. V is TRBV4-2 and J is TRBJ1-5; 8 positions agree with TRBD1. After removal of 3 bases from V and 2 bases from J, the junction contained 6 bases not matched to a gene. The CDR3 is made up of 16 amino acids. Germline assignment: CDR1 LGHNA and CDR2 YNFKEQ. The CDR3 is CASSHGQGGGNQPQHF. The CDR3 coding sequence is TGTGCCAGCAGCCACGGACAGGGTGGCGGCAATCAGCCCCAGCATTTT.

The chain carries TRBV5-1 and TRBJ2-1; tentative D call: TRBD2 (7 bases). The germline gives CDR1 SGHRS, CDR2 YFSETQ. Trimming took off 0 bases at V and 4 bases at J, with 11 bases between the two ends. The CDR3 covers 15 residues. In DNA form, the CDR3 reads TGCGCCAGCAGCTTGGTAGGGGGGGATTACAATGAGCAGTTCTTC. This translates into CASSLVGGDYNEQFF. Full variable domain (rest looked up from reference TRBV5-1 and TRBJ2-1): KAGVTQTPRYLIKTRGQQVTLSCSPISGHRSVSWYQQTPGQGLQFLFEYFSETQRNKGNFPGRFSGRQFSNSRSEMNVSTLELGDSALYLCASSLVGGDYNEQFFGPGTRLTVL.

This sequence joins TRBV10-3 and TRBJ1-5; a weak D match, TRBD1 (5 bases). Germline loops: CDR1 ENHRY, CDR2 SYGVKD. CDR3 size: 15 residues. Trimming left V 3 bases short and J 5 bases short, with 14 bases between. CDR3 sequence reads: CAISEYQGSDQPQHF. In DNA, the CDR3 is TGTGCCATCAGTGAATATCAGGGATCGGATCAGCCCCAGCATTTT.

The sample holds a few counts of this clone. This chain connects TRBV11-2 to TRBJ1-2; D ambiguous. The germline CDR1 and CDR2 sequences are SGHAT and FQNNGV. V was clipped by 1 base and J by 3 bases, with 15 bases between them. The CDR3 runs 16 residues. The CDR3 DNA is TGTGCCAGCAGCTTAGGGCGGGGAAGGAAGGACTATGGCTACACCTTC. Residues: CASSLGRGRKDYGYTF.

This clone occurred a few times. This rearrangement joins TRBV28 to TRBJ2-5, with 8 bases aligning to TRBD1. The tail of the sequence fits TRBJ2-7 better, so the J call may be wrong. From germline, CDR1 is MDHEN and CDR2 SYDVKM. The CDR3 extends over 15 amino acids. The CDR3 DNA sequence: TGTGCCAGCAGTCCTTATATGACAGGGGCCTACGAGCAGTACTTC. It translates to CASSPYMTGAYEQYF.

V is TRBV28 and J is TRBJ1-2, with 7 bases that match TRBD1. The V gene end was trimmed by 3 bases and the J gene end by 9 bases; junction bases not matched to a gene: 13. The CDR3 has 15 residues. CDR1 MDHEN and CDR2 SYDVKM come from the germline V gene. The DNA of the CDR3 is TGTGCCAGCAGTTTCCCCGGACAGGTTCAATTGAGCTACACCTTC. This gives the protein CASSFPGQVQLSYTF.

Here the CDR3 DNA reads TGTGCCAGCAGCCCGATCCAGGGGGGCGAGCAGTACTTC. Protein product: CASSPIQGGEQYF. The chain carries TRBV7-7 and TRBJ2-7; maybe TRBD1 (7 bases). The CDR3 runs to 13 residues. Trimming removed 5 bases from V and 6 bases from J, with 14 bases in between. In germline, CDR1 is SSHAT, CDR2 FNYEAQ (reference sequence).

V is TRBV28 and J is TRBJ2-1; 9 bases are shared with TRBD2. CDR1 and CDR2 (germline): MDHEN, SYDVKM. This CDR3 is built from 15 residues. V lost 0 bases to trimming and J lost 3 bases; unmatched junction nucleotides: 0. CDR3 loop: CASSLWRGGYNEQFF. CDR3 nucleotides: TGTGCCAGCAGTTTATGGCGGGGGGGCTACAATGAGCAGTTCTTC.

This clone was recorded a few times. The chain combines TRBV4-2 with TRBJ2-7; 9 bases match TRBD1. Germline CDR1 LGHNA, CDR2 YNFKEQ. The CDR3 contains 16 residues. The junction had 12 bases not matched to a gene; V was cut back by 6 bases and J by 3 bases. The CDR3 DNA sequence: TGTGCCAGCAGTCAACATTCACCGGGACAGGGCTACGAGCAGTACTTC. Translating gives CASSQHSPGQGYEQYF.

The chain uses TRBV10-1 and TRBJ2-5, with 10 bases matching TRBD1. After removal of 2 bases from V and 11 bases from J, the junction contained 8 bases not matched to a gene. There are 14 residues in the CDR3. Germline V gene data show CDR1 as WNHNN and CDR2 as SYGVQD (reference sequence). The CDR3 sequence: CASSEAGTGEEQYF. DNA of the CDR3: TGCGCCAGCAGTGAGGCCGGGACAGGGGAGGAGCAGTACTTC.

The DNA for the CDR3 is TGTGCCAGCAGCGTAGTGGGAGGACAAGCTTTCTTT. It codes for CASSVVGGQAFF. This chain joins TRBV9 and TRBJ1-1, with D uncertain. This CDR3 spans 12 amino acids. Germline loops: CDR1 SGDLS, CDR2 YYNGEE. V shed 0 bases and J shed 9 bases, with 9 bases lying between them.

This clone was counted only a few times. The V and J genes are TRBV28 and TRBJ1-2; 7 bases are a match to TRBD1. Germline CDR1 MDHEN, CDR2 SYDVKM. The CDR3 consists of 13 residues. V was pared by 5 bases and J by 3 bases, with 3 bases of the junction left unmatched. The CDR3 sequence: CASSGGTDYGYTF. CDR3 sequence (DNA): TGTGCCAGCAGTGGCGGGACAGACTATGGCTACACCTTC.

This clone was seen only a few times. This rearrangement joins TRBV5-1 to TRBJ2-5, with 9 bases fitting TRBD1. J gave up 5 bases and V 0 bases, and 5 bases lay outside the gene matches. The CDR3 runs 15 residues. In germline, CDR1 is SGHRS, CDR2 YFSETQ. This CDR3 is CASSLGDRVSETQYF. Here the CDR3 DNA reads TGCGCCAGCAGCTTGGGGGACAGGGTTTCGGAGACCCAGTACTTC.

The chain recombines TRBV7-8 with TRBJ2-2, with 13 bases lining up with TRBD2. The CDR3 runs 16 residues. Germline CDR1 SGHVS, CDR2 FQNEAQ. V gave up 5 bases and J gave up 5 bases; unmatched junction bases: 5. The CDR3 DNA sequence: TGTGCCAGCAGCATGAGGACTAGCGGGAGTACCGGGGAGCTGTTTTTT. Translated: CASSMRTSGSTGELFF.

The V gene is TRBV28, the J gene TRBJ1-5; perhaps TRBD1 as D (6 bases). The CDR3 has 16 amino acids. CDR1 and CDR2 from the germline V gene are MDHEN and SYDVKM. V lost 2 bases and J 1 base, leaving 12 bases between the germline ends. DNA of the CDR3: TGTGCCAGCAGTTTAGAGGGCAGGGGAAGCAATCAGCCCCAGCATTTT. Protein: CASSLEGRGSNQPQHF.

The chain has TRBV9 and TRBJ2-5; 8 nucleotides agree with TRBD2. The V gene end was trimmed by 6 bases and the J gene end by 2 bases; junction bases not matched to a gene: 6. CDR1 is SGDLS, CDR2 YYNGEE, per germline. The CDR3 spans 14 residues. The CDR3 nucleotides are TGTGCCAGCACCGTCAGCGGGGGTCAAGAGACCCAGTACTTC. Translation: CASTVSGGQETQYF. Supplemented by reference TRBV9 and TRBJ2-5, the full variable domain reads DSGVTQTPKHLITATGQRVTLRCSPRSGDLSVYWYQQSLDQGLQFLIQYYNGEERAKGNILERFSAQQFPDLHSELNLSSLELGDSALYFCASTVSGGQETQYFGPGTRLLVL.

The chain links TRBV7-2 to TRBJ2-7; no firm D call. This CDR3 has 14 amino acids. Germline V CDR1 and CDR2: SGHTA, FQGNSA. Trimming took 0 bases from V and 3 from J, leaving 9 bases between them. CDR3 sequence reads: CASSLANTLYEQYF. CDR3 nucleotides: TGTGCCAGCAGCTTAGCGAACACCCTCTACGAGCAGTACTTC.

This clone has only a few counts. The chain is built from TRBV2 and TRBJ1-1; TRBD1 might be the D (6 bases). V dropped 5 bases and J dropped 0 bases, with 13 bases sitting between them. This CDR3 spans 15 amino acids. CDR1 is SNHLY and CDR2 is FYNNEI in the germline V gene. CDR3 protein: CASSRQANMNTEAFF. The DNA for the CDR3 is TGTGCCAGCAGTAGACAGGCGAATATGAACACTGAAGCTTTCTTT.

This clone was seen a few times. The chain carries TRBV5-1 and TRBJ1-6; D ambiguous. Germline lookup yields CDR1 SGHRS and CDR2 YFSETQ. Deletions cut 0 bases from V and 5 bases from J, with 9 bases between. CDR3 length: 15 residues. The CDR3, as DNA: TGCGCCAGCAGCTTGGCCTCACAGAATAATTCACCCCTCCACTTT. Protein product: CASSLASQNNSPLHF.

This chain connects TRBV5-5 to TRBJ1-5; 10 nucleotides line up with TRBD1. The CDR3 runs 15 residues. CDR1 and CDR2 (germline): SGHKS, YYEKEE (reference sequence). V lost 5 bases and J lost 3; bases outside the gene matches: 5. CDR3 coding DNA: TGTGCCAGCAGTCCCGGGACAGGGGCCAATCAGCCCCAGCATTTT. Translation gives CASSPGTGANQPQHF.

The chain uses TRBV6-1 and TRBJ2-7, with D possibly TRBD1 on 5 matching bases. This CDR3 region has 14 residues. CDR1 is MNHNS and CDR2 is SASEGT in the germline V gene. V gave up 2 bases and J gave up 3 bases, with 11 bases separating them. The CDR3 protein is CASSETGPFYEQYF. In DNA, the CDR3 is TGTGCCAGCAGTGAAACAGGCCCTTTCTACGAGCAGTACTTC.

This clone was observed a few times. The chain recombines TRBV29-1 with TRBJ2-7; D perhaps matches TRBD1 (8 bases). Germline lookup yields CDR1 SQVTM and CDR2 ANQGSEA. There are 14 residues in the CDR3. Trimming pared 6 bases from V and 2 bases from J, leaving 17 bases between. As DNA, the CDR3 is TGCAGCGTCAGGGGGCTAGCGGAAACCTACGAGCAGTACTTC. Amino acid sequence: CSVRGLAETYEQYF.

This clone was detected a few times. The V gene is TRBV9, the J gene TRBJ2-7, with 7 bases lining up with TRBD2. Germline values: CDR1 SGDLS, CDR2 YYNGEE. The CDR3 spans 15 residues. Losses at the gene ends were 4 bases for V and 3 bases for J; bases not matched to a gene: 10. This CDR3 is CASSPRDGRFYEQYF. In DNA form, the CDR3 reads TGTGCCAGCAGCCCGCGGGACGGGAGGTTCTACGAGCAGTACTTC.

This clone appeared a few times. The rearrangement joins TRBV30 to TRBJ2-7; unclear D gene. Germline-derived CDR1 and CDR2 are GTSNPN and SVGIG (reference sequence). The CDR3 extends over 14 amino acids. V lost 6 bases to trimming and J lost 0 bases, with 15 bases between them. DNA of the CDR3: TGTGCCTGTCTGAGACGGAGAAGCTCCTACGAGCAGTACTTC. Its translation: CACLRRRSSYEQYF.

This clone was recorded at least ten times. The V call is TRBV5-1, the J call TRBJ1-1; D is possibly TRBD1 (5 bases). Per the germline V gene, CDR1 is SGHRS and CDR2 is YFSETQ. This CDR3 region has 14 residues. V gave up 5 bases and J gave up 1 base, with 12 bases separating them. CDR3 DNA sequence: TGCGCCAGCAGGAGAGACAGACAGAACACTGAAGCTTTCTTT. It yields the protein CASRRDRQNTEAFF.

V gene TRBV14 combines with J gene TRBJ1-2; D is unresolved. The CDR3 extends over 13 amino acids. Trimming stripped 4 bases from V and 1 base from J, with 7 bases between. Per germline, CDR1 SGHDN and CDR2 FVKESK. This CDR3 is CASSPTGNYGYTF. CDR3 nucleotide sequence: TGTGCCAGCAGCCCGACGGGTAACTATGGCTACACCTTC.

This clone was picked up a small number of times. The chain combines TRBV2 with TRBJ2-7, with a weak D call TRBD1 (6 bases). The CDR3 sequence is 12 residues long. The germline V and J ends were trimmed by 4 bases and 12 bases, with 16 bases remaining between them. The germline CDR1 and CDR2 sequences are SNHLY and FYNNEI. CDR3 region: CASSGMGTTSYF. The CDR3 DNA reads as TGTGCCAGCAGTGGAATGGGGACAACCTCGTACTTC.

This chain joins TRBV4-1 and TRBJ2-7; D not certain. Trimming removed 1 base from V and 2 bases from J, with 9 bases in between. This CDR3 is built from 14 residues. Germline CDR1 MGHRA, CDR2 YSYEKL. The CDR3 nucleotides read TGCGCCAGCAGCCAAGGAGCATTCACCTACGAGCAGTACTTC. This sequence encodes CASSQGAFTYEQYF.

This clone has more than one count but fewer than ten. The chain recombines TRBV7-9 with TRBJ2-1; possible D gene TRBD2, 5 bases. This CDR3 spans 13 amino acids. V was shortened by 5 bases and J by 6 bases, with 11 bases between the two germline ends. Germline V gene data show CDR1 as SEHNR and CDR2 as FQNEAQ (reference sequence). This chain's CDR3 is CASSAPGINEQFF. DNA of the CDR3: TGTGCCAGCAGCGCTCCGGGGATCAATGAGCAGTTCTTC.

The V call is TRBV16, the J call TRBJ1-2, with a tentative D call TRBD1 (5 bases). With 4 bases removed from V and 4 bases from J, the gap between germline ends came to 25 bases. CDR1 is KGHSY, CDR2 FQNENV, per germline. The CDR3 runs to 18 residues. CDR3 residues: CASSPPRGGVAGSYGYTF. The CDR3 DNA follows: TGTGCCAGCAGCCCACCCCGGGGAGGAGTTGCAGGGAGCTATGGCTACACCTTC.